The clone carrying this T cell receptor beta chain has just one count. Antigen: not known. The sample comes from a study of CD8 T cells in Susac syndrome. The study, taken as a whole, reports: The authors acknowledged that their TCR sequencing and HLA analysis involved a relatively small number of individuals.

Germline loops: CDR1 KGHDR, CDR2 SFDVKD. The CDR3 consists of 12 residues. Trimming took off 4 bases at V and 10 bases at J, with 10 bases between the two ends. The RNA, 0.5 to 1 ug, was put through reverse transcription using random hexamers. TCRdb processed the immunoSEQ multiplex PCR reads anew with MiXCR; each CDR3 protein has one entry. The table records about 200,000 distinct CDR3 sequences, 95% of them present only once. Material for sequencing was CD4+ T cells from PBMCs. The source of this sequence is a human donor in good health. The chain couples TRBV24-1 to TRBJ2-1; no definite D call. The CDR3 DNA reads TGTGCCACCAGTGAAGGACCGTCAGAGCAGTTCTTC. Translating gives CATSEGPSEQFF.